The present T cell receptor beta chain was sequenced within a study of T-cell memory formation after mild COVID-19 (dated by TCRdb to about 2021). Concerning the study at large: Most TCR sequence clusters were specific to one of the two donors. In a couple of donors, T-cell clones that expanded and contracted after mild COVID-19 were tracked by sequencing TCRalpha and TCRbeta repertoires over time. Two young, previously healthy adult volunteers made up the cohort, one male and one female.

Here is what the overall study found, with its caveats: Only two mild cases were covered in the study, and larger cohorts including severe cases with pre-infection samples were considered necessary. Some responding clones were detected in pre-infection memory, which suggested that pre-existing cross-reactive memory T cells had joined the SARS-CoV-2 response. Contracting CD4+ clones turned up mainly in the CM and EM memory subsets, whereas EMRA was where CD8+ clones were enriched. From day 15 to 85, contracting clones showed balanced CD4/CD8 phenotypes, whereas a second wave of clones that expanded from day 15 to 37 leaned towards CD4+. Whether the second-wave clones peaking on day 37 were SARS-CoV-2 specific was not confirmed.

The sample was run on an Illumina NovaSeq 6000. Using 5'RACE with constant-segment primers, TCRalpha and TCRbeta cDNA libraries were constructed, with sample barcodes and unique molecular identifiers added in the process. Trizol reagent was used to extract RNA from every sample. Library amplification was performed in two PCR steps, and a second sample barcode and Illumina TruSeq adapters were introduced in the second step. Sequencing of the libraries was done on an Illumina NovaSeq, producing 2 x 150 bp paired-end reads. The authors' pipeline ran thus. Reads were demultiplexed and collapsed into UMI-guided consensus sequences with migec v1.2.7. Using mixcr v2.1.11, UMI consensuses were aligned to TRA and TRB V and J templates and then assembled into clonotypes. Expanded or contracted clonotypes were those called significant by both edgeR and NoisET, with noise models trained on biological replicates. For edgeR calls, the cutoffs were a false discovery rate-adjusted p below 0.01 and a log2 fold-change threshold of 1. As an exploratory analysis of dynamics, PCA with hierarchical clustering was applied to max-normalized trajectories of the 1000 most abundant clonotypes. Each responding clone was given a CD4 or CD8 phenotype based on the CD4+ and CD8+ repertoires, which had been sequenced separately. TCRdb ran its own pipeline on the public reads, namely fastp trimming at Q25 and MiXCR clone calling, and kept in-frame beta chains. Rows merge per CDR3 protein into single entries with the most common DNA and genes. The authors' filters were not applied to this entry. The sample data list about 340,000 distinct CDR3 sequences, and 15% of these were observed just once. In total, the top ten clones hold 20% to 25% of the sample.

Comments on this clonotype: There is no known antigen for this receptor. No much larger clone is present one base from it, and per-base qualities are unavailable.

PBMCs were isolated by Ficoll-Paque density gradient centrifugation. CDR1 and CDR2 are drawn from the germline V gene: LGHNA, YSLEER. Unmatched junction bases come to 9, with V trimmed by 3 bases and J by 9 bases. Taken from cysteine to phenylalanine, the CDR3 has 16 residues. Only the CDR3 portion is preserved as DNA: 48 bases, with reading frame beginning at the first base. This chain joins TRBV4-3 to TRBJ1-6; the central 9 bases match TRBD1. This receptor was identified in a man in his late teens or twenties who had mild COVID-19 (a few samples of this study predate the infection). The sample titles of this study are shuffled in the database, so cell type and time point are left out; the donor was told from shared clones. Material: PBMCs or a T cell subset sorted from them (not recorded which). The DNA is as follows: TGCGCCAGCAGCCATTTCTCCGGGACAGGGAGTTCACCCCTCCACTTT. Translated, this is CASSHFSGTGSSPLHF.